This T cell receptor (beta chain) was recovered during a study of blood T cell repertoires in COVID-19. Study information: Acute-phase and convalescent COVID-19 samples originated in the United States, Italy and Spain. PBMCs, B-cell-depleted T cells, or T cells were the source of the cDNA or gDNA that made up the material.

Original processing notes: For nucleated cells, counts were estimated from reference gene primer amplification. Clones were read by immunoSEQ multiplex PCR, and TCRdb kept only the in-frame ones, dropping some. V, J and clone size reflect that table, while D and trimming were determined from the DNA. The table has 400,000 to 500,000 clones, over 75% seen once; the top ten hold roughly 1.4%. Individuals in the exposed group had encountered a COVID-19 case within 2 weeks preceding study entry. V was shortened by 7 bases and J by 4 bases, with 10 bases between the two germline ends. This CDR3 comprises 12 residues. Germline assignment: CDR1 MDHEN and CDR2 SYDVKM.

The TCR originated in a woman under 30 who had been exposed to COVID-19. The chain carries TRBV28 and TRBJ1-2; unclear D gene. What was sequenced was PBMCs or T cells enriched from blood (not recorded which). DNA for the CDR3: TGTGCCAGCACTACAGAGTCCTATGGCTACACCTTC. Amino acid sequence: CASTTESYGYTF.